Here is one TCR beta chain with its context. The CDR3 contains 12 residues. V was clipped by 4 bases and J by 1 base, with 5 bases between them. The V gene's germline CDR1 is SGHRS and CDR2 YFSETQ. The sample comes from a study of blood T cell repertoires in COVID-19. The repertoire was sequenced with immunoSEQ multiplex PCR; TCRdb's copy has only in-frame clones and lacks some. The sample contains over 150,000 clones, roughly nine tenths of which appear only once. Sequencing used peripheral blood. This clonotype was obtained from a man aged 45-65 years with acute or convalescent COVID-19. This rearrangement joins TRBV5-1 to TRBJ1-2; D is unresolved. The CDR3 region is CASSTGNYGYTF. Written as DNA, the CDR3 is TGCGCCAGCAGCACGGGTAACTATGGCTACACCTTC.